The sequence of this TCR beta chain was determined in a study of technical replicates of blood from a few donors. Generated by immunoSEQ multiplex PCR, the TCRdb table keeps only in-frame clones and is missing some. The sample has about 100,000 clones, roughly 95% seen once; the top ten hold roughly 0.21%. In germline, CDR1 is PRHDT, CDR2 FYEKMQ (reference sequence). This CDR3 is built from 12 residues. With 5 bases removed from V and 5 bases from J, the gap between germline ends came to 9 bases. The origin of this receptor is a human donor in good health. The specimen was T cells isolated from PBMCs. The genes are TRBV13 and TRBJ1-1; D is possibly TRBD1 (6 bases). CDR3 sequence (DNA): TGTGCCAGCAGCCTCAGGGGTACTGAAGCTTTCTTT. Translation: CASSLRGTEAFF.